This T cell receptor beta chain was sequenced during a study of Graves' ophthalmopathy and Graves' hyperthyroidism. Across the whole study: There was a collection of peripheral blood at initial diagnosis, before any treatment.

The TCR beta CDR3 regions underwent amplification from RNA transcripts. Second-round multiplex PCR followed a first-round RT-PCR using HTBI primers. TCRdb called the multiplex PCR reads again in MiXCR, with one record for every CDR3 protein. The repertoire holds about 740,000 distinct CDR3 sequences, with roughly 41% as singletons. This clonotype was picked up many times. This CDR3 has 15 residues. V was shortened by 4 bases and J by 0 bases, with 8 bases between the two germline ends. Germline-derived CDR1 and CDR2 are SGHTS and YDEGEE. The source of the PBMCs was over 8.5 ml of fresh peripheral blood.

The specimen was peripheral blood. This clonotype originated in an adult man with Graves' ophthalmopathy. V and J are TRBV5-8 and TRBJ2-6, with a possible D match to TRBD1 (5 bases). The CDR3 is CASSPDTSGANVLTF. The CDR3 coding sequence is TGTGCCAGCAGCCCGGACACCTCTGGGGCCAACGTCCTGACTTTC.